What follows are 30 T cell receptor beta chains derived from one specimen sequenced in a study of early T cells in non-severe SARS-CoV-2 infection. Using its own MiXCR run on the 5' RACE reads, TCRdb lists one record per CDR3 protein. Seen here are 40,000 to 55,000 distinct CDR3 sequences, about 6% observed once, and the top ten hold 20%. This sample comprised whole blood, obtained at baseline. The receptors come from an adult who was a healthcare worker with PCR-confirmed SARS-CoV-2 infection or an uninfected control (not recorded which).

This chain connects TRBV9 to TRBJ2-7, with 10 bases identical to TRBD1. The junction had 4 bases not matched to a gene; V was cut back by 3 bases and J by 4 bases. This CDR3 has 14 amino acids. The germline V gene encodes CDR1 SGDLS and CDR2 YYNGEE. CDR3 in amino acids: CASSEGQGLYEQYF. The CDR3 DNA follows: TGTGCCAGCAGCGAGGGACAGGGGTTATACGAGCAGTACTTC. Full variable domain (rest looked up from reference TRBV9 and TRBJ2-7): DSGVTQTPKHLITATGQRVTLRCSPRSGDLSVYWYQQSLDQGLQFLIQYYNGEERAKGNILERFSAQQFPDLHSELNLSSLELGDSALYFCASSEGQGLYEQYFGPGTRLTVT.

This clonotype was seen more than once but under ten times. The gene calls are TRBV3-1 and TRBJ2-3; 9 bases match TRBD2. In germline, CDR1 is LGHDT, CDR2 YNNKEL (reference sequence). The CDR3 runs 17 residues. Trimming took 0 bases from V and 2 from J; bases not matched to a gene: 6. The CDR3 bases are TGTGCCAGCAGCCAAGAAGGTGCGGGAGGGCCCACAGATACGCAGTATTTT. Protein: CASSQEGAGGPTDTQYF.

V is TRBV5-1 and J is TRBJ1-1, with D possibly being TRBD1 (5 bases). Germline loops: CDR1 SGHRS, CDR2 YFSETQ. The germline V and J ends were trimmed by 2 bases and 7 bases, with 12 bases remaining between them. The CDR3 has 13 amino acids. CDR3 DNA: TGCGCCAGCAGCTTTGAGACAGTTTATGAAGCTTTCTTT. This gives the protein CASSFETVYEAFF.

This clonotype was detected only a few times. CDR3 amino acids: CASSYGGTPEGYQETQYF. DNA for the CDR3: TGTGCCAGCAGTTACGGAGGGACCCCAGAAGGTTACCAAGAGACCCAGTACTTC. The chain employs TRBV6-6 and TRBJ2-5; possibly TRBD2 for D (6 bases). Germline V CDR1 and CDR2: MNHNY, SVGAGI (reference sequence). V lost 2 bases to trimming and J lost 0 bases, with 19 bases between them. The CDR3 sequence is 18 residues long.

The chain carries TRBV7-3 and TRBJ2-6; 8 bases are shared with TRBD1. The V gene's germline CDR1 is SGHTA and CDR2 FQGTGA. V lost 5 bases and J lost 0; bases outside the gene matches: 12. The CDR3 is made up of 19 amino acids. CDR3 loop: CASSPQGTGDFSGANVLTF. CDR3 bases: TGTGCCAGCAGCCCCCAGGGGACAGGTGATTTCTCTGGGGCCAACGTCCTGACTTTC.

This clonotype occurred a few times. The J gene is TRBJ1-4, the V gene TRBV2; D not resolved. Germline V gene lookup returns CDR1 SNHLY and CDR2 FYNNEI. V gave up 3 bases and J gave up 4 bases, with 15 bases separating them. This CDR3 region has 16 residues. The CDR3 loop reads CASSDPRRAVNEKLFF. CDR3 DNA sequence: TGTGCCAGCAGTGATCCCCGACGGGCCGTTAATGAAAAACTGTTTTTT.

This clonotype turned up a few times. The genes are TRBV29-1 and TRBJ2-1; perhaps D is TRBD1 or TRBD2 (5 bases each). The CDR3 totals 18 residues. Per germline, CDR1 SQVTM and CDR2 ANQGSEA. Trimming pared 7 bases from V and 6 bases from J, leaving 31 bases between. In DNA, the CDR3 is TGCAGCGGAAGCTACGGGACCACTTCTACAATCTGGGGCAATGAGCAGTTCTTC. Its protein product is CSGSYGTTSTIWGNEQFF.

This clonotype showed up many times. The V call is TRBV7-3, the J call TRBJ2-1; 8 bases line up with TRBD2. Germline values: CDR1 SGHTA, CDR2 FQGTGA. After removal of 2 bases from V and 6 bases from J, the junction contained 6 bases not matched to a gene. The CDR3 length is 15 residues. The chain's CDR3 is CASSLGPGGPNEQFF. The CDR3 bases are TGTGCCAGCAGCTTAGGGCCGGGGGGGCCCAATGAGCAGTTCTTC.

The chain links TRBV11-2 to TRBJ2-1; tentative D call: TRBD1 (6 bases). V lost 5 bases, J lost 3 bases, and 17 bases lay in between. The CDR3 sequence is 16 residues long. CDR1 and CDR2 from the germline V gene are SGHAT and FQNNGV. This CDR3 is CASSIPWDNLYNEQFF. In DNA form, the CDR3 reads TGTGCCAGCAGCATCCCCTGGGACAATCTCTACAATGAGCAGTTCTTC.

The rearrangement links TRBV2 to TRBJ2-7; unclear D gene. V lost 6 bases and J 2 bases, leaving 8 bases between the germline ends. The CDR3 has 12 residues. CDR1 SNHLY and CDR2 FYNNEI come from the germline V gene. CDR3 amino acids: CASRRNTYEQYF. The CDR3 DNA follows: TGTGCCAGCAGGAGAAATACCTACGAGCAGTACTTC.

At least ten counts were recorded for this clonotype. The junction does not match germline at one end; this may be a read error. The chain is built from TRBV12-3 or TRBV12-4 and TRBJ1-2, with D perhaps TRBD1 (5 bases). The CDR3 consists of 13 residues. CDR3 region: CASRLDRTYGYTF. CDR3 nucleotides: TGTGCCAGCAGGTTAGACAGAACCTATGGCTACACCTTC.

This clonotype has a count of ten or more. This chain uses TRBV12-3 or TRBV12-4 with TRBJ2-5; D call uncertain. This CDR3 has 13 residues. Trimming stripped 2 bases from V and 8 bases from J, with 12 bases between. For the CDR3, the DNA is TGTGCCAGCAGTTTAAACCTCGGTGAAACCCAGTACTTC. Protein sequence: CASSLNLGETQYF.

This clonotype was seen a handful of times. The rearrangement uses TRBV11-3 and TRBJ2-3, with D tentatively TRBD1 (6 bases). Between the trimmed V and J ends, which lost 5 bases and 2 bases, there was a span of 11 bases. CDR3 length: 14 amino acids. In germline, CDR1 is SGHNT, CDR2 YENEEA. The CDR3 region is CASSDGQYTDTQYF. In DNA form, the CDR3 reads TGTGCCAGCAGCGACGGACAGTACACAGATACGCAGTATTTT.

This clonotype has at least ten counts. The chain employs TRBV25-1 and TRBJ1-5, with a weak D call TRBD1 (6 bases). This CDR3 has 14 residues. Trimming shortened V by 5 bases and J by 2 bases, and 10 bases separated the two germline ends. CDR1 is MGHDK and CDR2 is SYGVNS in the germline V gene. CDR3 in amino acids: CASSQGQGNQPQHF. Written as DNA, the CDR3 is TGTGCCAGCAGTCAGGGACAAGGCAATCAGCCCCAGCATTTT.

This clonotype was detected only a few times. The J gene is TRBJ1-4, the V gene TRBV20-1; possibly TRBD1 for D (5 bases). Germline loops: CDR1 DFQATT, CDR2 SNEGSKA (reference sequence). Trimming pared 2 bases from V and 8 bases from J, leaving 15 bases between. There are 14 residues in the CDR3. CDR3 coding DNA: TGCAGTGCTAGAACCGGGACGTCCTTAGAAAAACTGTTTTTT. The encoded protein is CSARTGTSLEKLFF.

This clonotype has ten or more counts. The chain carries TRBV27 and TRBJ1-4; D is unresolved. CDR3 length: 12 residues. Germline loops: CDR1 MNHEY, CDR2 SMNVEV (reference sequence). The V and J ends lost 3 bases and 6 bases respectively, with 5 bases between them. The CDR3 nucleotides are TGTGCCAGCAGTTTTCCGGATGAAAAACTGTTTTTT. Translation gives CASSFPDEKLFF.

Many counts were recorded for this clonotype. The DNA of the CDR3 is TGTGCCAGCAGCCTGGGACAGCGGGTTCAAGAGACCCAGTACTTC. Translating it yields CASSLGQRVQETQYF. This chain joins TRBV11-2 and TRBJ2-5; D is perhaps TRBD1 (7 bases). This CDR3 region has 15 residues. Germline values: CDR1 SGHAT, CDR2 FQNNGV. The V end lost 5 bases, the J end lost 2 bases, and 15 bases lay between the germline ends.

This clonotype was observed at least ten times. The CDR3 DNA reads TGCGCCAGCAGCCAAGGAGCTAGCGGGCAAGGCCATACGCAGTATTTT. Its protein product is CASSQGASGQGHTQYF. This chain joins TRBV4-3 and TRBJ2-3, with TRBD2 matching 8 bases. Germline lookup yields CDR1 LGHNA and CDR2 YSLEER. The trim removed 1 base at V and 7 bases at J, leaving 10 bases unmatched. The CDR3 is made up of 16 amino acids.

This chain joins TRBV18 and TRBJ2-7; D unclear. Germline CDR1 is KGHSH and CDR2 is LQKENI. The CDR3 spans 14 residues. The V end lost 0 bases, the J end lost 3 bases, and 9 bases lay between the germline ends. The CDR3 bases are TGTGCCAGCTCACCACCACAAGGGATCTACGAGCAGTACTTC. Amino acid sequence: CASSPPQGIYEQYF. The full variable domain, completed using reference TRBV18 and TRBJ2-7, is NAGVMQNPRHLVRRRGQEARLRCSPMKGHSHVYWYRQLPEEGLKFMVYLQKENIIDESGMPKERFSAEFPKEGPSILRIQQVVRGDSAAYFCASSPPQGIYEQYFGPGTRLTVT.

This clonotype appeared once. A much larger clonotype is one base distant, so this may be a read error. The rearrangement joins TRBV7-9 to TRBJ2-2; D uncertain. The length of the CDR3 is 12 residues. CDR1 is SEHNR and CDR2 is FQNEAQ in the germline V gene (reference sequence). V lost 9 bases to trimming and J lost 6 bases, with 11 bases between them. This CDR3 reads CASLGDAGELFF. For the CDR3, the DNA is TGTGCCAGTTTAGGTGACGCCGGGGAGCTGTTTTTT.

This clonotype was picked up many times. The chain employs TRBV9 and TRBJ2-1, with unresolved D. This CDR3 spans 16 amino acids. V lost 1 base and J lost 4, with 15 bases in between. Germline-derived CDR1 and CDR2 are SGDLS and YYNGEE. The DNA of the CDR3 is TGTGCCAGCAGCGTATTGGAGTCGTACCCTTACAATGAGCAGTTCTTC. Its translation: CASSVLESYPYNEQFF.

This clonotype has only a few counts. This chain links TRBV20-1 with TRBJ2-7; D assignment may be TRBD1 or TRBD2 (7 bases each). Germline V gene sequence: CDR1 DFQATT, CDR2 SNEGSKA (reference sequence). The CDR3 totals 13 residues. V was pared by 5 bases and J by 2 bases, with 13 bases between. The DNA of the CDR3 is TGCAGTGCTGAGCGGGACAGTCCCTACGAGCAGTACTTC. This codes for CSAERDSPYEQYF.

A few counts support this clonotype. Mismatch with germline at one junction end may stem from a read error. Here the CDR3 DNA reads TGCGCCAGCAGCCAGGGGAGGGGGTTTCGATATGGCTACGCCTTC. This gives the protein CASSQGRGFRYGYAF. The rearrangement uses TRBV4-1 and TRBJ1-2, with D perhaps matching TRBD1 (6 bases). The CDR3 covers 15 residues. CDR1 is MGHRA, CDR2 YSYEKL, per germline.

This clonotype appeared many times. The chain is built from TRBV12-3 or TRBV12-4 and TRBJ2-1; no definite D call. The CDR3 loop spans 14 amino acids. V shed 3 bases and J shed 2 bases, with 8 bases lying between them. The CDR3 nucleotides are TGTGCCAGCAGTTTGAGCAGACCCTACAATGAGCAGTTCTTC. Residues: CASSLSRPYNEQFF.

This clonotype came up many times. The chain recombines TRBV10-3 with TRBJ1-4, with D maybe TRBD1 (5 bases). The germline CDR1 and CDR2 sequences are ENHRY and SYGVKD. V shed 2 bases and J shed 9 bases, with 13 bases lying between them. The CDR3 is made up of 14 amino acids. This CDR3 is CAISEGQGWKKLFF. CDR3 DNA: TGTGCCATCAGTGAGGGCCAGGGTTGGAAAAAACTGTTTTTT.

The chain joins TRBV28 to TRBJ1-3; no reliable D call. The CDR3 length is 13 residues. V lost 5 bases and J 5 bases, leaving 10 bases between the germline ends. Germline V gene data show CDR1 as MDHEN and CDR2 as SYDVKM. The CDR3: CASSPRPRNTIYF. The CDR3 DNA sequence: TGTGCCAGCAGTCCCCGGCCCCGAAACACCATATATTTT.

A word on this clonotype: No conserved phenylalanine or tryptophan ends this CDR3, so it is likely a read error. The J gene is TRBJ1-2, the V gene TRBV6-2 or TRBV6-3; D is undetermined. Looked up from germline, CDR1 is MNHEY and CDR2 is SVGEGT. Trimming removed 7 bases from V and 5 bases from J, with 14 bases in between. The length of the CDR3 is 13 residues. As DNA, the CDR3 is TGTGCCAGCAAGTCGGCCACATCTTATGGCTACACCTCC. As protein: CASKSATSYGYTS.

This clonotype has just a few counts. This chain uses TRBV10-1 with TRBJ1-1; D gene unclear. V shed 0 bases and J shed 5 bases, with 10 bases lying between them. The CDR3 extends over 14 amino acids. The V gene's germline CDR1 is WNHNN and CDR2 SYGVQD (reference sequence). The CDR3 region is CASSESWPVTEAFF. As DNA, the CDR3 is TGCGCCAGCAGTGAGTCGTGGCCAGTAACTGAAGCTTTCTTT.

This clonotype was seen ten or more times. The DNA for the CDR3 is TGTGCCAGCAGCCCTAGCGGGGATACGCAGTATTTT. Protein: CASSPSGDTQYF. The rearrangement links TRBV28 to TRBJ2-3; 8 bases match TRBD2. This CDR3 is 12 amino acids long. CDR1 MDHEN and CDR2 SYDVKM come from the germline V gene. J gave up 6 bases and V 6 bases, and 2 bases lay outside the gene matches.

Points on this clonotype: One end of the junction does not line up with germline, which may come from a read error. The chain has TRBV4-3 and TRBJ2-2, with 9 positions matching TRBD2. This CDR3 comprises 13 residues. Germline V gene data show CDR1 as LGHNA and CDR2 as YSLEER. CDR3 in DNA: TGCGCCAGCAGCTACAGTGCTAGCGGGGCGCTGTTTTTT. Its translation: CASSYSASGALFF.